What follows are 5 T cell receptor beta chains derived from one specimen sequenced in a study of blood T cell repertoires in COVID-19. This table comes from immunoSEQ multiplex PCR, and its TCRdb copy is limited to in-frame clones, with some not included. The sample lists roughly 480,000 clones, nearly 90% occurring once. The specimen was peripheral blood. The receptors originated from a man younger than 30 with COVID-19, enrolled during active disease.

This sequence joins TRBV7-3 and TRBJ2-2, with 12 bases matching TRBD2. Germline assignment: CDR1 SGHTA and CDR2 FQGTGA. The V segment lost 5 bases and the J segment 6 bases; nucleotides outside the gene matches: 7. This CDR3 region has 16 residues. In DNA form, the CDR3 reads TGTGCCAGCAGCAAGGGACTAGCGGGTTCAGCCGGGGAGCTGTTTTTT. Amino acids: CASSKGLAGSAGELFF.

The V call is TRBV2, the J call TRBJ1-2; TRBD1 aligns across 7 bases. The length of the CDR3 is 13 residues. The V and J ends lost 7 bases and 1 base, in that order; junction bases with no gene match: 3. Germline V gene lookup returns CDR1 SNHLY and CDR2 FYNNEI. The CDR3 loop reads CASIRDSNYGYTF. The CDR3 DNA is TGTGCCAGCATCCGGGACAGTAACTATGGCTACACCTTC.

This clone showed up just a few times. This chain connects TRBV10-1 to TRBJ2-1; 14 bases are shared with TRBD2. This CDR3 is 15 amino acids long. The germline gives CDR1 WNHNN, CDR2 SYGVQD (reference sequence). Unmatched junction bases numbered 2, after V lost 3 bases and J lost 7 bases. The CDR3 reads CASSDWTSGGNEQFF. In DNA form, the CDR3 reads TGCGCCAGCAGTGACTGGACTAGCGGGGGGAATGAGCAGTTCTTC.

DNA for the CDR3: TGTGCCAGCAGTCCTCGGGACAGGGTGGCTTTCTTT. Protein product: CASSPRDRVAFF. The V and J genes are TRBV12-3 or TRBV12-4 and TRBJ1-1; 9 bases map to TRBD1. J gave up 11 bases and V 5 bases, and 6 bases lay outside the gene matches. The CDR3 has 12 residues.

The chain combines TRBV5-1 with TRBJ2-3, with 8 bases aligning to TRBD1. V shed 0 bases and J 2 bases; nucleotides not matched to a gene: 5. Per the germline V gene, CDR1 is SGHRS and CDR2 is YFSETQ. The CDR3 extends over 16 amino acids. CDR3 nucleotides: TGCGCCAGCAGCTTGGAAGGACAGGGAGACACAGATACGCAGTATTTT. It codes for CASSLEGQGDTDTQYF.